Listed here is a single T cell receptor beta chain. The antigen remains unidentified. The junction does not match germline at one end; this may be a read error. The data derive from a study of glioma-infiltrating T cells. Amplification of TCR alpha and beta CDR3 regions from RNA used iRepertoire nested multiplex PCR. MiXCR, applied by TCRdb to the multiplex PCR reads, yields one record per CDR3 protein. The sample lists about 180,000 distinct CDR3 sequences; over 40% were seen once. Study-level findings and limits: Tissue and blood shared very few CDR3 sequences.

This CDR3 contains 13 residues. Germline CDR1 reads MNHNS; CDR2 reads SASEGT. The sequence derives from a human donor with low-grade glioma or glioblastoma, undergoing nonglioma brain surgery, or in good health (not recorded which). Source material: glioma tissue, nonneoplastic brain tissue, or PBMCs (not recorded which). This chain joins TRBV6-1 and TRBJ2-5; D is unclear. Written as DNA, the CDR3 is TGTGTCAGCATCGGTATCCGTGAAGAGACCCAGTACTTC. Its translation is CVSIGIREETQYF.